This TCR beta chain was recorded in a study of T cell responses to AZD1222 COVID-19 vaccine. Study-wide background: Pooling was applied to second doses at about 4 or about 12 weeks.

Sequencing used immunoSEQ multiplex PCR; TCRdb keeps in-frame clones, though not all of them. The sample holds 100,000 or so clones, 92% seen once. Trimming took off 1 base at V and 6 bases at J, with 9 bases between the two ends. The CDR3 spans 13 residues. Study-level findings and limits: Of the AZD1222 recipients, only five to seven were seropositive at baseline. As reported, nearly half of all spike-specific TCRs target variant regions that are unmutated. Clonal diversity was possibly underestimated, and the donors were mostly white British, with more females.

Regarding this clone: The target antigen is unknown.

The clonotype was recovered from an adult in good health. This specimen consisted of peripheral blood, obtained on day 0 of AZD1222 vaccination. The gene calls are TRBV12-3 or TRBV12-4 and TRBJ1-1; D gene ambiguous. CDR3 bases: TGTGCCAGCAGTTTAGGCCAAGACCCTGAAGCTTTCTTT. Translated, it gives CASSLGQDPEAFF.